This TCR beta chain was sequenced during a study of OX40 agonist ivuxolimab in advanced cancers. Libraries were prepared by immunoSEQ multiplex PCR; TCRdb keeps only in-frame clonotypes and omits some of them. The data hold 3,000 to 4,000 clones, with roughly 79% observed a single time. V lost 10 bases and J lost 5; bases outside the gene matches: 11. This CDR3 contains 14 residues. Looked up from germline, CDR1 is MNHEY and CDR2 is SVGAGI. Here the sequenced sample was CD4+ or CD8+ T cells sorted from blood, taken in a trial of the OX40 agonist ivuxolimab. The receptor comes from an adult with an advanced solid tumor such as melanoma, head and neck, liver or kidney cancer. This rearrangement joins TRBV6-5 to TRBJ2-1, with TRBD2 matching over 7 bases. CDR3 protein: CATIRSGVDNEQFF. The CDR3 DNA reads as TGTGCCACCATCCGGAGCGGGGTGGACAATGAGCAGTTCTTC.